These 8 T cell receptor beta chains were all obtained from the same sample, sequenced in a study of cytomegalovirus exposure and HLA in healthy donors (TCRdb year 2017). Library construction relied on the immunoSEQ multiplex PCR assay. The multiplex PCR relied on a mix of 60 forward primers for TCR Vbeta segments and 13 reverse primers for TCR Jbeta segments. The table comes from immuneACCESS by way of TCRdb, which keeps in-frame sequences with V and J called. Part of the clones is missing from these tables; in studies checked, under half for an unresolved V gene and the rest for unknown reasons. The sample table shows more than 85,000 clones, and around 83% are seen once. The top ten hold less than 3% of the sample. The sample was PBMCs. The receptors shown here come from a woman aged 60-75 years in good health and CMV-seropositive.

CDR3 coding DNA: TGCGCCAGCAGCCCCCCGGGCCGAAGCAGGGTTGGCTACACCTTC. It specifies CASSPPGRSRVGYTF. The V call is TRBV4-1, the J call TRBJ1-2; D possibly corresponds to TRBD1 (5 bases). The CDR3 has 15 amino acids. Trimming left V 4 bases short and J 7 bases short, with 19 bases between. Germline V lookup: CDR1 MGHRA, CDR2 YSYEKL.

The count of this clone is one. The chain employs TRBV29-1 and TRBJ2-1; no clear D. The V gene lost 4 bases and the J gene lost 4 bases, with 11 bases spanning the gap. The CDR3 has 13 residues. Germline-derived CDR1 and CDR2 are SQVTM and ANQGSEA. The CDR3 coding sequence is TGCAGCGTTGCGTGGCTAGTTTACAATGAGCAGTTCTTC. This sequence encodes CSVAWLVYNEQFF.

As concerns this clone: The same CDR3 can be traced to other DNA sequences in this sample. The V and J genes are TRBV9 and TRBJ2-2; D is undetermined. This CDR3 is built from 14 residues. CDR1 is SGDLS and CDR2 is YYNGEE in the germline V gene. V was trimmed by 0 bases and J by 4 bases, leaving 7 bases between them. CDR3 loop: CASSVAPGTGELFF. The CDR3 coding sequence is TGTGCCAGCAGCGTAGCCCCAGGCACCGGGGAGCTGTTTTTT.

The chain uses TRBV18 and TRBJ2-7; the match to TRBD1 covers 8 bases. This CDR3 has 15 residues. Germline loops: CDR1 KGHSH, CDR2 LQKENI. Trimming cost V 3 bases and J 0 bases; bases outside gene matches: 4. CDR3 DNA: TGTGCCAGCTCACCTCCGGGACAGGCCTCCTACGAGCAGTACTTC. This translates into CASSPPGQASYEQYF.

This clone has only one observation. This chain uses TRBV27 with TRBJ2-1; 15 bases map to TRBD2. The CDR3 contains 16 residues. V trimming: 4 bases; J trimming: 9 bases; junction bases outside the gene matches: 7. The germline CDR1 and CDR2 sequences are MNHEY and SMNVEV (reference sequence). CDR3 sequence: CASSSWTSGRVGEQFF. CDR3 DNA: TGTGCCAGCAGTTCATGGACTAGCGGGAGGGTAGGTGAGCAGTTCTTC.

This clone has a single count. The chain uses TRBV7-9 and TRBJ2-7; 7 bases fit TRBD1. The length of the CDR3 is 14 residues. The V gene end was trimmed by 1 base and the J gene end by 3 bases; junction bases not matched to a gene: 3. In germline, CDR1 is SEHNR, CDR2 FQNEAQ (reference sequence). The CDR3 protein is CASSLVGTVYEQYF. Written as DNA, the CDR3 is TGTGCCAGCAGCTTAGTAGGGACAGTCTACGAGCAGTACTTC.

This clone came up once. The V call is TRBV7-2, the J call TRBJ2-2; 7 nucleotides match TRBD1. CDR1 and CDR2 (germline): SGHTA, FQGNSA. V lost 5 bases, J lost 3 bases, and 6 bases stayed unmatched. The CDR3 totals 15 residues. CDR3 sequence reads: CASSPGTAYTGELFF. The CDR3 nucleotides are TGTGCCAGCAGCCCCGGGACAGCCTACACCGGGGAGCTGTTTTTT.

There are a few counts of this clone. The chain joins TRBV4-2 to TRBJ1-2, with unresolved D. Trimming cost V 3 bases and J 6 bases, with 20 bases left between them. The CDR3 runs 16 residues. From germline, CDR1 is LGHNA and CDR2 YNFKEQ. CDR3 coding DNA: TGTGCCAGCAGCCAGGAGGGTTCAGCCCAAAAAGATGGCTACACCTTC. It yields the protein CASSQEGSAQKDGYTF.